The 29 T cell receptor beta chains presented below share a single source sample, sequenced in a study of OX40 agonist ivuxolimab in advanced cancers. Sequenced by immunoSEQ multiplex PCR; TCRdb stores in-frame clones only, minus some. The sample carries about 90,000 clones, around nine tenths recorded once. Sequenced here: CD4+ or CD8+ T cells sorted from blood, sampled in a trial of the OX40 agonist ivuxolimab. These receptors were collected from an adult with an advanced solid tumor such as melanoma, head and neck, liver or kidney cancer.

The chain links TRBV6-4 to TRBJ1-4; TRBD1 is a possible D gene (6 bases). From germline, CDR1 is MRHNA and CDR2 SNTAGT. The V end lost 6 bases, the J end lost 3 bases, and 17 bases lay between the germline ends. This CDR3 is built from 16 residues. CDR3 sequence (DNA): TGTGCCAGCAGGAAAAAGAAGACAGGCCCTAATGAAAAACTGTTTTTT. It codes for CASRKKKTGPNEKLFF.

The J gene is TRBJ2-1, the V gene TRBV15; 9 bases fit TRBD2. CDR3 length: 16 residues. V trimming: 3 bases; J trimming: 9 bases; junction bases outside the gene matches: 12. Germline-derived CDR1 and CDR2 are LNHNV and YYDKDF (reference sequence). CDR3 nucleotide sequence: TGTGCCACCAGCAGTCCCCAGCGGGGGGTGACAGGTGAGCAGTTCTTC. Its translation: CATSSPQRGVTGEQFF.

CDR3 in amino acids: CASSPSGGTYNEQFF. The DNA for the CDR3 is TGTGCCAGCAGCCCAAGCGGGGGAACCTACAATGAGCAGTTCTTC. The chain combines TRBV14 with TRBJ2-1; TRBD2 aligns across 8 bases. The germline gives CDR1 SGHDN, CDR2 FVKESK. This CDR3 comprises 15 residues. Unmatched junction bases numbered 4, after V lost 4 bases and J lost 2 bases.

The chain has TRBV5-1 and TRBJ2-3; no definite D call. Between the trimmed V and J ends, which lost 2 bases and 1 base, there was a span of 11 bases. Germline CDR1 SGHRS, CDR2 YFSETQ. This CDR3 has 15 amino acids. CDR3 protein: CASSFGPWGTDTQYF. Written as DNA, the CDR3 is TGCGCCAGCAGCTTCGGACCCTGGGGCACAGATACGCAGTATTTT.

V usage is TRBV6-5 and J usage is TRBJ2-1; possibly TRBD1 for D (6 bases). Germline CDR1 reads MNHEY; CDR2 reads SVGAGI. Deletions cut 7 bases from V and 9 bases from J, with 10 bases between. The CDR3 totals 11 residues. CDR3 nucleotide sequence: TGTGCCAGCATTAAACAGGGTGAGCAGTTCTTC. Protein sequence: CASIKQGEQFF.

The J gene is TRBJ1-4, the V gene TRBV6-1; D is uncertain. The germline V gene encodes CDR1 MNHNS and CDR2 SASEGT. The CDR3 sequence is 15 residues long. The ends were cut back, 7 bases at V and 7 bases at J, with 19 bases in the middle. In DNA form, the CDR3 reads TGTGCCAGCATTCCCGCCCGGGGAGAAGTTGAAAAACTGTTTTTT. This translates into CASIPARGEVEKLFF.

This clone was seen just once. V gene TRBV5-4 combines with J gene TRBJ2-2; TRBD2 agrees at 9 bases. Germline assignment: CDR1 SGHNT and CDR2 YYREEE (reference sequence). This CDR3 comprises 15 residues. V lost 3 bases, J lost 5 bases, and 5 bases stayed unmatched. The CDR3 DNA follows: TGTGCCAGCAGCTCCGGGACTAGCCGAACCGGGGAGCTGTTTTTT. It codes for CASSSGTSRTGELFF.

This chain uses TRBV28 with TRBJ1-3; D is undetermined. Germline CDR1 reads MDHEN; CDR2 reads SYDVKM. Trimming cost V 3 bases and J 0 bases, with 12 bases left between them. This CDR3 contains 16 residues. This CDR3 reads CASSFRRNLSGNTIYF. For the CDR3, the DNA is TGTGCCAGCAGTTTTAGACGAAACCTCTCTGGAAACACCATATATTTT.

The V and J genes are TRBV2 and TRBJ1-2; 11 nucleotides align to TRBD1. CDR3 length: 14 residues. Germline V CDR1 and CDR2: SNHLY, FYNNEI. V was pared by 4 bases and J by 7 bases, with 5 bases of the junction left unmatched. CDR3 region: CASSAGQGAGGYTF. The DNA of the CDR3 is TGTGCCAGCAGTGCAGGACAGGGGGCAGGTGGCTACACCTTC.

V usage is TRBV30 and J usage is TRBJ1-1, with D possibly being TRBD1 (5 bases). The V end lost 3 bases, the J end lost 4 bases, and 12 bases lay between the germline ends. Germline assignment: CDR1 GTSNPN and CDR2 SVGIG (reference sequence). The CDR3 length is 13 residues. CDR3 DNA sequence: TGTGCCTGGAGCTCAGGGATCGTCACTGAAGCTTTCTTT. As protein: CAWSSGIVTEAFF. The whole variable domain, filled in from reference TRBV30 and TRBJ1-1, reads SQTIHQWPATLVQPVGSPLSLECTVEGTSNPNLYWYRQAAGRGLQLLFYSVGIGQISSEVPQNLSASRPQDRQFILSSKKLLLSDSGFYLCAWSSGIVTEAFFGQGTRLTVV.

V gene TRBV6-5 combines with J gene TRBJ2-3; no firm D call. Trimming removed 0 bases from V and 0 bases from J, with 7 bases in between. Germline CDR1 reads MNHEY; CDR2 reads SVGAGI. The CDR3 spans 15 residues. Here the CDR3 reads CASSYSGTSTDTQYF. The DNA for the CDR3 is TGTGCCAGCAGTTACTCAGGAACTAGCACAGATACGCAGTATTTT.

CDR3 sequence: CASSLYRGQGNTEAFF. In nucleotides, the CDR3 is TGTGCCAGCAGCTTATATAGGGGACAGGGAAACACTGAAGCTTTCTTT. The rearrangement joins TRBV11-1 to TRBJ1-1; 9 bases fit TRBD1. CDR1 and CDR2 from the germline V gene are SGHAT and FQDESV (reference sequence). The V segment lost 2 bases and the J segment 2 bases; nucleotides outside the gene matches: 6. This CDR3 has 16 residues.

The V gene is TRBV10-1, the J gene TRBJ2-3; TRBD1 might be the D (5 bases). The CDR3 loop spans 12 amino acids. Germline lookup yields CDR1 WNHNN and CDR2 SYGVQD (reference sequence). Trimming took off 6 bases at V and 7 bases at J, with 11 bases between the two ends. The CDR3 DNA reads TGCGCCAGCAGGGACCCGGACAATACGCAGTATTTT. Its protein product is CASRDPDNTQYF.

This clone has just a few counts. The V gene is TRBV9, the J gene TRBJ2-1; 11 bases are shared with TRBD2. The CDR3 is made up of 15 amino acids. Germline V CDR1 and CDR2: SGDLS, YYNGEE. Losses at the gene ends were 4 bases for V and 6 bases for J; bases not matched to a gene: 6. CDR3 amino acids: CASSQGLADPNEQFF. In nucleotides, the CDR3 is TGTGCCAGCAGCCAGGGACTAGCGGACCCCAATGAGCAGTTCTTC.

The rearrangement links TRBV7-9 to TRBJ2-1, with D hard to call. Trimming took 7 bases from V and 3 from J, leaving 4 bases between them. Germline-derived CDR1 and CDR2 are SEHNR and FQNEAQ (reference sequence). The CDR3 length is 11 residues. The CDR3 is CASNLYNEQFF. The DNA of the CDR3 is TGTGCCAGCAACCTCTACAATGAGCAGTTCTTC.

The chain recombines TRBV6-5 with TRBJ1-5; D not resolved. Trimming pared 0 bases from V and 5 bases from J, leaving 8 bases between. The germline CDR1 and CDR2 sequences are MNHEY and SVGAGI. This CDR3 contains 14 residues. Here the CDR3 DNA reads TGTGCCAGCAGTTACTCGGGTCAGGATCAGCCCCAGCATTTT. It specifies CASSYSGQDQPQHF.

The chain links TRBV6-5 to TRBJ1-4; TRBD1 aligns across 7 bases. Per germline, CDR1 MNHEY and CDR2 SVGAGI. The CDR3 consists of 13 residues. The V and J ends lost 4 bases and 11 bases, in that order; junction bases with no gene match: 7. CDR3 bases: TGTGCCAGCAGTTCGGACAGGTTGGGGAAACTGTTTTTT. Residues: CASSSDRLGKLFF.

The count of this clone is one. V usage is TRBV28 and J usage is TRBJ2-2, with 7 nucleotides matching TRBD2. The CDR3 is made up of 14 amino acids. From germline, CDR1 is MDHEN and CDR2 SYDVKM. This CDR3 reads CAVWGGPNTGELFF. CDR3 coding DNA: TGTGCTGTTTGGGGGGGACCGAACACCGGGGAGCTGTTTTTT. Using reference TRBV28 and TRBJ2-2 for the parts outside the CDR3, the full variable domain is DVKVTQSSRYLVKRTGEKVFLECVQDMDHENMFWYRQDPGLGLRLIYFSYDVKMKEKGDIPEGYSVSREKKERFSLILESASTNQTSMYLCAVWGGPNTGELFFGEGSRLTVL.

The chain combines TRBV7-9 with TRBJ1-1; 8 bases align to TRBD1. The CDR3 extends over 17 amino acids. The V segment lost 3 bases and the J segment 3 bases; nucleotides outside the gene matches: 12. Per germline, CDR1 SEHNR and CDR2 FQNEAQ (reference sequence). CDR3 nucleotides: TGTGCCAGCAGCTTCGCCAGGCCAGGGGGCCAACACACTGAAGCTTTCTTT. Translating gives CASSFARPGGQHTEAFF.

The V call is TRBV30, the J call TRBJ2-7; D is undetermined. Trimming cost V 3 bases and J 0 bases, with 12 bases left between them. Germline CDR1 is GTSNPN and CDR2 is SVGIG (reference sequence). The CDR3 runs to 14 residues. CDR3 in DNA: TGTGCCTGGAGAAACGGGTGGAGCTCCTACGAGCAGTACTTC. It specifies CAWRNGWSSYEQYF.

The chain employs TRBV9 and TRBJ1-2, with 7 bases fitting TRBD1. The CDR3 runs 14 residues. Trimming cost V 0 bases and J 2 bases; bases outside gene matches: 1. Germline V gives CDR1 SGDLS, CDR2 YYNGEE. CDR3 DNA: TGTGCCAGCAGCGTAGCGGGACAGAACTATGGCTACACCTTC. It is translated as CASSVAGQNYGYTF.

This clone showed up just once. The chain links TRBV6-1 to TRBJ2-5; D might be TRBD2 (6 bases). The CDR3 contains 15 residues. Deletions cut 6 bases from V and 5 bases from J, with 19 bases between. Germline V gene data show CDR1 as MNHNS and CDR2 as SASEGT. In nucleotides, the CDR3 is TGTGCCAGCAGCCATACTACTAGCCTCCAGGAGACCCAGTACTTC. It translates to CASSHTTSLQETQYF.

The CDR3 nucleotides are TGTGCCAGCAGCTCTCCTAATGAGCAGTTCTTC. This translates into CASSSPNEQFF. The chain carries TRBV28 and TRBJ2-1; D is unresolved. CDR1 MDHEN and CDR2 SYDVKM come from the germline V gene. The CDR3 is 11 amino acids. Trimming shortened V by 6 bases and J by 7 bases, and 7 bases separated the two germline ends.

V gene TRBV18 combines with J gene TRBJ2-1, with TRBD2 as a possible D gene (6 bases). The CDR3 runs to 15 residues. V gave up 3 bases and J gave up 5 bases, with 14 bases separating them. Germline V gene sequence: CDR1 KGHSH, CDR2 LQKENI. Written as DNA, the CDR3 is TGTGCCAGCTCACCGGGCGGGACGGCTGACAATGAGCAGTTCTTC. Translating it yields CASSPGGTADNEQFF.

The DNA for the CDR3 is TGTGCCAGCAGCTTCCAACAGGGGGCCCCCTACGAGCAGTACTTC. Translated: CASSFQQGAPYEQYF. J is TRBJ2-7 and V is TRBV7-2; TRBD1 aligns across 9 bases. Losses at the gene ends were 3 bases for V and 2 bases for J; bases not matched to a gene: 5. This CDR3 is 15 amino acids long. Germline CDR1 reads SGHTA; CDR2 reads FQGNSA.

V is TRBV30 and J is TRBJ1-1; D gene ambiguous. The germline gives CDR1 GTSNPN, CDR2 SVGIG (reference sequence). V shed 0 bases and J shed 0 bases, with 5 bases lying between them. The CDR3 runs 13 residues. The CDR3 nucleotides are TGTGCCTGGAGTGTGAACATGAACACTGAAGCTTTCTTT. Amino acid sequence: CAWSVNMNTEAFF.

V is TRBV18 and J is TRBJ1-4; D unclear. The CDR3 contains 15 residues. Germline V gene lookup returns CDR1 KGHSH and CDR2 LQKENI. V dropped 2 bases and J dropped 1 base, with 8 bases sitting between them. Written as DNA, the CDR3 is TGTGCCAGCTCACCATTTGGTGGAACTAATGAAAAACTGTTTTTT. It is translated as CASSPFGGTNEKLFF.

The chain recombines TRBV2 with TRBJ1-5; D is uncertain. V was trimmed by 6 bases and J by 0 bases, leaving 9 bases between them. CDR3 length: 14 amino acids. Germline CDR1 and CDR2: SNHLY and FYNNEI. The CDR3 protein is CASRQGYSNQPQHF. CDR3 DNA sequence: TGTGCCAGCAGACAAGGCTATAGCAATCAGCCCCAGCATTTT.

This chain links TRBV18 with TRBJ1-5, with a tentative D call TRBD1 (5 bases). The CDR3 totals 12 residues. Germline lookup yields CDR1 KGHSH and CDR2 LQKENI. Deletions cut 6 bases from V and 5 bases from J, with 8 bases between. The CDR3 is CASSAGDQPQHF. The DNA for the CDR3 is TGTGCCAGCTCGGCGGGGGATCAGCCCCAGCATTTT.